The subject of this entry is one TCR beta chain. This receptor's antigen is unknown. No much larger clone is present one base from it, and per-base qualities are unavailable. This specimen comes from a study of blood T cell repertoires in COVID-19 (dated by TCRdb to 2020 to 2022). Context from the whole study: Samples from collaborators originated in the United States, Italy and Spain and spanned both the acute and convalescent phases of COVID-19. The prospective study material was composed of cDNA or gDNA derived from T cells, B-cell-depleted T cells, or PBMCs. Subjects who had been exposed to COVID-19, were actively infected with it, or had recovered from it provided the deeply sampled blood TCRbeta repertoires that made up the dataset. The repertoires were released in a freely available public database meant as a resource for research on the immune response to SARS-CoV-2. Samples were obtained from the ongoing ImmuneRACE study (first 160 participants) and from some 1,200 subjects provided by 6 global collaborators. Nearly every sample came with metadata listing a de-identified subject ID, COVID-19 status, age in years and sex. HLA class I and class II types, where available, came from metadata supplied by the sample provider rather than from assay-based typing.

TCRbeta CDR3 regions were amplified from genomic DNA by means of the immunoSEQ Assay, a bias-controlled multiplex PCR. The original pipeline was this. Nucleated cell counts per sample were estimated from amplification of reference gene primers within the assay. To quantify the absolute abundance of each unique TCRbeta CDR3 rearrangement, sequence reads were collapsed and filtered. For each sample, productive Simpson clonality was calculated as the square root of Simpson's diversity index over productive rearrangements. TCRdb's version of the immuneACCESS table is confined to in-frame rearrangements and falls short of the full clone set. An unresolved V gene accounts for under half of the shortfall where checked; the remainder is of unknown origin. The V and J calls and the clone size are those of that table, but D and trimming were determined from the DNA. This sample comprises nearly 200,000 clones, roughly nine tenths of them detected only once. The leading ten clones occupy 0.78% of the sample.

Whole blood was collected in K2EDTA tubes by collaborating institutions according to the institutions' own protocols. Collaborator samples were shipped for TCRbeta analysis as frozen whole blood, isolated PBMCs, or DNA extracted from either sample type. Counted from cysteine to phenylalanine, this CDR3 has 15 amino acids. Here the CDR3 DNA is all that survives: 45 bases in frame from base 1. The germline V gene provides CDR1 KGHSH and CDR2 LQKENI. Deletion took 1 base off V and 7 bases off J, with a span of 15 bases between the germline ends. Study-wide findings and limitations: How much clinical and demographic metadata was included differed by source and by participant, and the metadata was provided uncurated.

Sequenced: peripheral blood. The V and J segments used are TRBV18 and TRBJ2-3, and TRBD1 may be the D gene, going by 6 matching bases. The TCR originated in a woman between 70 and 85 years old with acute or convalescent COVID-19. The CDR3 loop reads CASSPLRQALYTQYF. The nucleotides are TGTGCCAGCTCACCACTGAGACAGGCGTTGTATACGCAGTATTTT.